These 15 T cell receptor beta chains were sequenced from one sample in a study of T-cell reconstitution after alpha-beta-depleted transplantation in children. This sample's TCRbeta library carried unique molecular identifier barcodes. One entry per CDR3 protein results from TCRdb running MiXCR on the PCR reads. The sample lists 200,000 to 250,000 distinct CDR3 sequences; 6.5% to 10% were seen once. The starting material was PBMCs, mostly from graft donor cells, obtained 180 days after TCRalphabeta/CD19-depleted stem cell transplant. Receptor source: a male patient between 10 and 17 years old who had a stem cell transplant for acute lymphoblastic leukemia, so the T cells may come from the graft donor.

This clonotype appeared many times. The V call is TRBV5-1, the J call TRBJ2-1, with TRBD1 matching 11 bases. The V gene's germline CDR1 is SGHRS and CDR2 YFSETQ. Germline trimming cut 2 bases from V and 8 bases from J; bases unmatched to any gene: 6. This CDR3 comprises 15 residues. CDR3 bases: TGCGCCAGCAGCTTCCGGACAGGGGGCAAAGATGAGCAGTTCTTC. Translation: CASSFRTGGKDEQFF.

As for this clonotype: A read error may be the cause here, since a much bigger clone is one base away. The chain joins TRBV9 to TRBJ2-7; TRBD2 matches 15 bases. CDR3 length equals 16 residues. Germline V gene lookup returns CDR1 SGDLS and CDR2 YYNGEE. V was pared by 4 bases and J by 8 bases, with 10 bases of the junction left unmatched. CDR3: CASSYGTSGGIYQQYF. CDR3 nucleotides: TGTGCCAGCAGCTACGGGACTAGCGGGGGGATTTACCAGCAGTACTTC.

This clonotype was observed at least ten times. The chain links TRBV3-1 to TRBJ1-2, with D possibly being TRBD1 (6 bases). The V and J ends lost 3 bases and 2 bases respectively, with 13 bases between them. The CDR3 covers 15 residues. Germline values: CDR1 LGHDT, CDR2 YNNKEL (reference sequence). The CDR3 DNA reads TGTGCCAGCAGCCACGCTTCGACAGGAAACTATGGCTACACCTTC. Amino acid sequence: CASSHASTGNYGYTF.

In its sample, this clonotype was seen many times. The CDR3 here is CASSLWTGGYEQYF. CDR3 sequence (DNA): TGTGCCAGCAGCTTGTGGACAGGGGGCTACGAGCAGTACTTC. The V call is TRBV5-6, the J call TRBJ2-7, with 10 bases identical to TRBD1. The V gene's germline CDR1 is SGHDT and CDR2 YYEEEE. This CDR3 contains 14 residues. Losses at the gene ends were 1 base for V and 3 bases for J; bases not matched to a gene: 1.

At least ten counts were recorded for this clonotype. V and J are TRBV10-3 and TRBJ1-5; D is possibly TRBD1 (6 bases). The CDR3 is 15 amino acids. CDR1 and CDR2 from the germline V gene are ENHRY and SYGVKD. Trimming pared 9 bases from V and 2 bases from J, leaving 17 bases between. DNA of the CDR3: TGTGCCATAGAGGACAGTCCTAGAGGCAATCAGCCCCAGCATTTT. Protein sequence: CAIEDSPRGNQPQHF.

This clonotype was counted between two and nine times. The chain links TRBV5-1 to TRBJ2-5, with D perhaps matching TRBD2 (6 bases). Trimming left V 2 bases short and J 4 bases short, with 9 bases between. The CDR3 covers 13 residues. CDR1 SGHRS and CDR2 YFSETQ come from the germline V gene. This CDR3 reads CASSFAGRETQYF. The CDR3 bases are TGCGCCAGCAGCTTCGCGGGGCGAGAGACCCAGTACTTC.

This clonotype was observed at least ten times. CDR3 amino acids: CSAPTSGLAKNIQYF. CDR3 coding DNA: TGCAGTGCTCCTACTAGCGGTCTAGCCAAAAACATTCAGTACTTC. This chain connects TRBV20-1 to TRBJ2-4; 8 bases align to TRBD2. The CDR3 consists of 15 residues. Germline loops: CDR1 DFQATT, CDR2 SNEGSKA (reference sequence). J lost 0 bases, V lost 5 bases, and 6 bases had no gene match.

This clonotype has a count of ten or more. The J gene is TRBJ2-4, the V gene TRBV12-3 or TRBV12-4; D might be TRBD2 (6 bases). V was clipped by 3 bases and J by 15 bases, with 15 bases between them. The CDR3 length is 12 residues. As DNA, the CDR3 is TGTGCCAGCAGTTTGGGGGGAAGGGCAGGGTACTTC. This codes for CASSLGGRAGYF.

This clonotype was detected only a few times. The chain has TRBV20-1 and TRBJ2-2; tentatively, D is TRBD2 (6 bases). CDR3 length: 14 amino acids. Trimming left V 6 bases short and J 4 bases short, with 15 bases between. CDR1 DFQATT and CDR2 SNEGSKA come from the germline V gene (reference sequence). CDR3 in DNA: TGCAGTGCCAAGAGCGGGCGCGTCACCGGGGAGCTGTTTTTT. Its translation is CSAKSGRVTGELFF.

The chain links TRBV5-1 to TRBJ2-5, with 14 nucleotides matching TRBD2. V lost 2 bases to trimming and J lost 5 bases; unmatched junction nucleotides: 5. In germline, CDR1 is SGHRS, CDR2 YFSETQ. CDR3 size: 16 residues. The CDR3 protein is CASSFRLAGGLETQYF. The CDR3 coding sequence is TGCGCCAGCAGCTTCAGACTAGCGGGAGGGTTGGAGACCCAGTACTTC.

This clonotype was seen at least ten times. In nucleotides, the CDR3 is TGTGCCAGCAGCCAACTCGGGGATCAGCCCCAGCATTTT. Protein: CASSQLGDQPQHF. The chain couples TRBV3-1 to TRBJ1-5; no clear D gene. CDR3 size: 13 residues. Germline assignment: CDR1 LGHDT and CDR2 YNNKEL (reference sequence). V lost 2 bases, J lost 5 bases, and 7 bases lay in between.

This clonotype was recorded a few times. The chain joins TRBV9 to TRBJ2-7; D is ambiguous. V was shortened by 3 bases and J by 3 bases, with 10 bases between the two germline ends. The germline V gene has CDR1 SGDLS and CDR2 YYNGEE. CDR3 size: 13 residues. The CDR3 DNA is TGTGCCAGCAGCGAAACTCCGGGCTACGAGCAGTACTTC. Translated, it gives CASSETPGYEQYF.

This clonotype was seen at least ten times. The chain combines TRBV7-9 with TRBJ1-6; D not resolved. Trimming left V 3 bases short and J 9 bases short, with 12 bases between. Looked up from germline, CDR1 is SEHNR and CDR2 is FQNEAQ (reference sequence). This CDR3 contains 14 residues. CDR3 loop: CASSFWGVISPLHF. CDR3 in DNA: TGTGCCAGCAGCTTTTGGGGAGTAATTTCACCCCTCCACTTT.

This clonotype was counted many times. The rearrangement links TRBV5-1 to TRBJ2-7, with D unresolved. The ends were cut back, 3 bases at V and 7 bases at J, with 17 bases in the middle. Germline-derived CDR1 and CDR2 are SGHRS and YFSETQ. The CDR3 is 14 residues long. CDR3 sequence reads: CASSSPTYSVEQYF. CDR3 bases: TGCGCCAGCAGCTCCCCGACATATTCGGTAGAGCAGTACTTC.

This clonotype was observed at least ten times. The chain has TRBV11-2 and TRBJ2-7, with D unresolved. The ends were cut back, 0 bases at V and 9 bases at J, with 6 bases in the middle. CDR3 length: 11 residues. CDR1 is SGHAT and CDR2 is FQNNGV in the germline V gene. CDR3 loop: CASSLEKRQYF. As DNA, the CDR3 is TGTGCCAGCAGCTTAGAGAAAAGGCAGTACTTC.